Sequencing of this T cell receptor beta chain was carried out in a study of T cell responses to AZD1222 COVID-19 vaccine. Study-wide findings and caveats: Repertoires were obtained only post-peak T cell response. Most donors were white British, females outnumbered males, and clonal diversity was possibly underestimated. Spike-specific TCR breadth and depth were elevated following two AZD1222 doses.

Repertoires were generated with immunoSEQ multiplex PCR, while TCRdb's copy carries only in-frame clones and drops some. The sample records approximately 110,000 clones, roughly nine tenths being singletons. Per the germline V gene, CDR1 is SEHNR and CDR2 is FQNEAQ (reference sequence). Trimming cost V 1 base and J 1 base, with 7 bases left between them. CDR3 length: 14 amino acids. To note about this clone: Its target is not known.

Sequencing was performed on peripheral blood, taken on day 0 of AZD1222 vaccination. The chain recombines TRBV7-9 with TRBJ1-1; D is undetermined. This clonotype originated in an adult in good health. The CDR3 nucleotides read TGTGCCAGCAGCTTAGGGATCCAGAACACTGAAGCTTTCTTT. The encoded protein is CASSLGIQNTEAFF.